The 18 T cell receptor beta chains in this list originate from one sample, sequenced in a study of blood T cell repertoires in COVID-19. Only in-frame clones appear in the TCRdb table, and some are missing; sequencing was by immunoSEQ multiplex PCR. Counted here are under 200,000 clones, 80% occurring once; the ten biggest clones make up approximately 6.9%. Sequencing was carried out using peripheral blood. The origin of the receptors is a man aged 55 to 70 with acute or convalescent COVID-19.

The J gene is TRBJ1-1, the V gene TRBV6-5; no clear D. V was shortened by 0 bases and J by 7 bases, with 12 bases between the two germline ends. The CDR3 runs 14 residues. The germline gives CDR1 MNHEY, CDR2 SVGAGI. The CDR3 DNA is TGTGCCAGCAGTTACTCGATATCGCAGAATGAAGCTTTCTTT. Translation gives CASSYSISQNEAFF.

The chain links TRBV25-1 to TRBJ2-3, with D possibly being TRBD2 (5 bases). Germline CDR1 reads MGHDK; CDR2 reads SYGVNS. V was clipped by 6 bases and J by 1 base, with 11 bases between them. The CDR3 is 14 residues long. CDR3 protein: CASSDGGGTDTQYF. The CDR3 bases are TGTGCCAGCAGCGATGGAGGAGGCACAGATACGCAGTATTTT.

This chain links TRBV19 with TRBJ1-1, with 8 bases fitting TRBD1. Unmatched junction bases numbered 8, after V lost 10 bases and J lost 4 bases. From germline, CDR1 is LNHDA and CDR2 SQIVND (reference sequence). The CDR3 loop spans 13 amino acids. CDR3 residues: CATTATGGTEAFF. The DNA of the CDR3 is TGTGCCACCACCGCTACAGGGGGCACTGAAGCTTTCTTT.

The chain uses TRBV6-6 and TRBJ1-2; 8 nucleotides agree with TRBD1. V shed 5 bases, J shed 4 bases, and the junction held 3 bases outside the gene matches. The CDR3 totals 13 residues. Germline CDR1 reads MNHNY; CDR2 reads SVGAGI (reference sequence). The CDR3 sequence is CASSETGVYGYTF. CDR3 nucleotide sequence: TGTGCCAGCAGTGAGACAGGGGTCTATGGCTACACCTTC.

This chain connects TRBV5-1 to TRBJ2-3; possibly TRBD2 for D (5 bases). The V gene lost 1 base and the J gene lost 4 bases, with 10 bases spanning the gap. The CDR3 runs 14 residues. The germline V gene encodes CDR1 SGHRS and CDR2 YFSETQ. CDR3 nucleotides: TGCGCCAGCAGCTTGATGGCCGGGGCAGATACGCAGTATTTT. It codes for CASSLMAGADTQYF.

The gene calls are TRBV15 and TRBJ2-2; D call uncertain. This CDR3 comprises 15 residues. Germline loops: CDR1 LNHNV, CDR2 YYDKDF (reference sequence). The V end was cut by 4 bases, the J end by 6 bases, with 15 bases between. The CDR3 DNA sequence: TGTGCCACCAGCATCAGCGCAAACGTCGCCGGGGAGCTGTTTTTT. Its protein is CATSISANVAGELFF.

CDR3 amino acids: CASSPGVSSYNSPLHF. Here the CDR3 DNA reads TGTGCCAGCAGCCCCGGAGTAAGCTCCTATAATTCACCCCTCCACTTT. The chain couples TRBV27 to TRBJ1-6; D unresolved. The CDR3 covers 16 residues. The V end lost 6 bases, the J end lost 0 bases, and 12 bases lay between the germline ends. Per the germline V gene, CDR1 is MNHEY and CDR2 is SMNVEV (reference sequence).

The rearrangement joins TRBV7-6 to TRBJ1-5; D is uncertain. Trimming pared 4 bases from V and 7 bases from J, leaving 5 bases between. There are 11 residues in the CDR3. Per the germline V gene, CDR1 is SGHVS and CDR2 is FNYEAQ. CDR3 sequence reads: CASSSRQPQHF. In DNA, the CDR3 is TGTGCCAGCAGCTCGAGACAGCCCCAGCATTTT.

This chain links TRBV30 with TRBJ1-3; D remains unclear. With 5 bases removed from V and 2 bases from J, the gap between germline ends came to 16 bases. The germline V gene encodes CDR1 GTSNPN and CDR2 SVGIG (reference sequence). The CDR3 extends over 15 amino acids. The CDR3 reads CAWDEGGLPGNTIYF. The CDR3 coding sequence is TGTGCCTGGGATGAGGGAGGGCTCCCTGGAAACACCATATATTTT.

V is TRBV11-3 and J is TRBJ2-2, with D unclear. CDR1 and CDR2 (germline): SGHNT, YENEEA. V was cut by 0 bases and J by 1 base, with 12 bases left in between. This CDR3 region has 17 residues. The CDR3 sequence: CASSLDPHTENTGELFF. CDR3 in DNA: TGTGCCAGCAGCTTAGATCCCCATACAGAGAACACCGGGGAGCTGTTTTTT.

This clone has just a few counts. The rearrangement joins TRBV20-1 to TRBJ2-1; no reliable D call. CDR1 is DFQATT and CDR2 is SNEGSKA in the germline V gene (reference sequence). V gave up 3 bases and J gave up 7 bases, with 13 bases separating them. The CDR3 has 13 residues. DNA for the CDR3: TGCAGTGCTAGTCGGCAGCTCAGGAATGAGCAGTTCTTC. It encodes CSASRQLRNEQFF.

The V gene is TRBV29-1, the J gene TRBJ1-5, with TRBD1 identical over 8 bases. This CDR3 region has 16 residues. V lost 5 bases and J lost 2; bases outside the gene matches: 11. From germline, CDR1 is SQVTM and CDR2 ANQGSEA. The CDR3 DNA sequence: TGCAGCGTTATACAAGGGGGGACAGGAGGCAATCAGCCCCAGCATTTT. Translated, it gives CSVIQGGTGGNQPQHF.

At least ten counts were recorded for this clone. CDR3 residues: CASTLGQLQYF. In DNA, the CDR3 is TGTGCCAGCACCCTGGGACAGTTACAGTACTTC. This chain connects TRBV6-5 to TRBJ2-4, with TRBD1 matching over 7 bases. This CDR3 has 11 amino acids. Germline assignment: CDR1 MNHEY and CDR2 SVGAGI. Trimming cost V 7 bases and J 13 bases; bases outside gene matches: 7.

J is TRBJ2-1 and V is TRBV2; TRBD2 matches at 10 bases. Germline trimming cut 5 bases from V and 8 bases from J; bases unmatched to any gene: 9. From germline, CDR1 is SNHLY and CDR2 FYNNEI. The length of the CDR3 is 15 residues. This CDR3 reads CASSSSGGAGDEQFF. The CDR3 DNA reads as TGTGCCAGCAGTAGCAGCGGGGGGGCGGGCGATGAGCAGTTCTTC. Full variable domain (rest looked up from reference TRBV2 and TRBJ2-1): EPEVTQTPSHQVTQMGQEVILRCVPISNHLYFYWYRQILGQKVEFLVSFYNNEISEKSEIFDDQFSVERPDGSNFTLKIRSTKLEDSAMYFCASSSSGGAGDEQFFGPGTRLTVL.

The chain's CDR3 is CASSRQVQSNGYTF. The CDR3 DNA reads as TGTGCCAGCAGTAGACAGGTTCAATCCAATGGCTACACCTTC. The V and J genes are TRBV2 and TRBJ1-2; the D gene is possibly TRBD1 (6 bases). The CDR3 spans 14 residues. V gave up 5 bases and J gave up 6 bases, with 16 bases separating them. Germline V gene data show CDR1 as SNHLY and CDR2 as FYNNEI.

V gene TRBV10-3 combines with J gene TRBJ2-5; 11 nucleotides line up with TRBD2. Germline values: CDR1 ENHRY, CDR2 SYGVKD. Trimming cost V 6 bases and J 10 bases; bases outside gene matches: 13. There are 15 residues in the CDR3. CDR3 bases: TGTGCCATCAGAGAGGATAGCGGGGGGGCTACGGACCAGTACTTC. Protein: CAIREDSGGATDQYF.

This clone has only one observation. One end of the junction varies from germline; a read error may be responsible. The rearrangement links TRBV6-1 to TRBJ1-6; D remains unclear. Germline V gene lookup returns CDR1 MNHNS and CDR2 SASEGT. The CDR3 extends over 14 amino acids. This CDR3 is CASREGRRNSPLHF. The CDR3 DNA reads TGTGCCAGCAGAGAAGGAAGGAGGAATTCACCCCTCCACTTT.

The chain carries TRBV6-5 and TRBJ1-6; 7 positions match TRBD1. The germline CDR1 and CDR2 sequences are MNHEY and SVGAGI. The CDR3 is 15 amino acids. The J segment lost 5 bases and the V segment lost 0 bases, leaving 1 base of the junction unmatched. The CDR3 DNA is TGTGCCAGCAGTTACTCGACAGGGAATAATTCACCCCTCCACTTT. Protein sequence: CASSYSTGNNSPLHF.